The following is a TCR beta chain sequence with its context. The antigen is unknown. V lost 6 bases and J lost 4, with 16 bases in between. Germline V CDR1 and CDR2: KGHSH, LQKENI. The CDR3 runs to 15 residues. This sample stems from a study of Ad26.COV2.S vaccination and SARS-CoV-2 variants. Study-wide points: Reported findings describe substantial breadth in spike-specific CD8+ and CD4+ T cell responses following vaccination. Compared with placebo recipients, vaccine recipients had higher spike-specific TCR breadth. Researchers reported similar non-spike TCR breadth in vaccine and placebo recipients. Measures of TCR breadth and depth may have fallen short of total T cell responses.

The repertoire was sequenced with immunoSEQ multiplex PCR; TCRdb's copy has only in-frame clones and lacks some. The data hold about 180,000 clones, with approximately 88% observed a single time. Sequences were derived from peripheral blood, sampled after recovery from COVID-19. V gene TRBV18 combines with J gene TRBJ2-4; tentative D call: TRBD1 (6 bases). The sequence derives from a human donor who had recovered from COVID-19. The CDR3 protein is CASSGQKTSKNIQYF. The DNA of the CDR3 is TGTGCCAGCTCCGGACAGAAGACCTCGAAAAACATTCAGTACTTC.